These 9 T cell receptor beta chains were sequenced from one sample in a study of control samples from healthy donors and cancer patients. The table came from immunoSEQ multiplex PCR; TCRdb's copy has only in-frame clones and leaves some out. The table has 110,000 to 150,000 clones, around 94% seen once. The sample taken for sequencing was PBMCs. These receptors all stem from a man aged 55 to 70 with colorectal cancer.

This clone occurred once. The CDR3 DNA reads TGTGCCAGCACCCAAGGGGGGTACGAGCAGTACTTC. It yields the protein CASTQGGYEQYF. The rearrangement uses TRBV11-1 and TRBJ2-7; D tentatively reads TRBD1 or TRBD2 (6 bases each). This CDR3 is built from 12 residues. The germline CDR1 and CDR2 sequences are SGHAT and FQDESV (reference sequence). The V end lost 7 bases, the J end lost 4 bases, and 11 bases lay between the germline ends. Based on the CDR3 plus reference TRBV11-1 and TRBJ2-7, the full variable domain is EAEVAQSPRYKITEKSQAVAFWCDPISGHATLYWYRQILGQGPELLVQFQDESVVDDSQLPKDRFSAERLKGVDSTLKIQPAELGDSAMYLCASTQGGYEQYFGPGTRLTVT.

The chain uses TRBV6-5 and TRBJ2-7; maybe TRBD1 (7 bases). Deletions cut 10 bases from V and 5 bases from J, with 18 bases between. Germline CDR1 is MNHEY and CDR2 is SVGAGI. This CDR3 region has 13 residues. This chain's CDR3 is CATKSGDRDEQYF. The CDR3 DNA follows: TGTGCCACCAAATCGGGAGACAGGGACGAGCAGTACTTC.

This chain links TRBV5-8 with TRBJ2-1; maybe TRBD1 (5 bases). The V gene's germline CDR1 is SGHTS and CDR2 YDEGEE. V gave up 2 bases and J gave up 2 bases, with 8 bases separating them. This CDR3 is 14 amino acids long. CDR3 bases: TGTGCCAGCAGCTTACAGGTGACCTACAATGAGCAGTTCTTC. It yields the protein CASSLQVTYNEQFF.

In the case of this clone: Additional DNA sequences in this sample encode the identical CDR3. The rearrangement links TRBV29-1 to TRBJ1-2; D is uncertain. CDR3 length: 12 amino acids. In germline, CDR1 is SQVTM, CDR2 ANQGSEA. The ends were cut back, 1 base at V and 1 base at J, with 4 bases in the middle. The DNA for the CDR3 is TGCAGCGTTGAAGGAGATAACTATGGCTACACCTTC. Translating it yields CSVEGDNYGYTF. The full variable domain, completed using reference TRBV29-1 and TRBJ1-2, is SAVISQKPSRDICQRGTSLTIQCQVDSQVTMMFWYRQQPGQSLTLIATANQGSEATYESGFVIDKFPISRPNLTFSTLTVSNMSPEDSSIYLCSVEGDNYGYTFGSGTRLTVV.

V and J are TRBV12-3 or TRBV12-4 and TRBJ2-2; D not certain. V was trimmed by 6 bases and J by 2 bases, leaving 4 bases between them. This CDR3 contains 12 residues. CDR3 residues: CASSGNTGELFF. The CDR3 coding sequence is TGTGCCAGCAGCGGAAACACCGGGGAGCTGTTTTTT.

The V and J genes are TRBV3-1 (or the pseudogene TRBV3-2) and TRBJ2-3, with 8 nucleotides matching TRBD2. Germline V gives CDR1 LGHDT, CDR2 YNNKEL (reference sequence). V shed 2 bases and J 6 bases; nucleotides not matched to a gene: 7. CDR3 length equals 15 residues. DNA for the CDR3: TGTGCCAGCAGCCAACGGGGGGGCGGGGCGGATACGCAGTATTTT. Translating it yields CASSQRGGGADTQYF.

Concerning this clone itself: The sample carries other DNA sequences with the same CDR3. The gene calls are TRBV18 and TRBJ1-1; no clear D gene. Germline V CDR1 and CDR2: KGHSH, LQKENI. This CDR3 has 13 amino acids. The V end lost 3 bases, the J end lost 2 bases, and 7 bases lay between the germline ends. CDR3 in DNA: TGTGCCAGCTCACCGGCGGGTAACACTGAAGCTTTCTTT. Its translation is CASSPAGNTEAFF.

The chain employs TRBV5-8 and TRBJ1-4; D not resolved. The CDR3 consists of 14 residues. Germline V gene sequence: CDR1 SGHTS, CDR2 YDEGEE. Trimming left V 1 base short and J 8 bases short, with 12 bases between. The CDR3 loop reads CASSLSHPSEKLFF. The DNA for the CDR3 is TGTGCCAGCAGCTTGAGTCACCCCTCGGAAAAACTGTTTTTT.

Points on this clone: One end of the junction varies from germline; a read error may be responsible. This sequence joins TRBV3-1 (or the pseudogene TRBV3-2) and TRBJ1-5; 7 bases are shared with TRBD1. The CDR3 has 15 residues. CDR1 and CDR2 (germline): LGHDT, YNNKEL (reference sequence). CDR3 amino acids: CVSSQGDGGSQPQHF. CDR3 nucleotide sequence: TGTGTCAGCAGCCAGGGGGACGGTGGGAGTCAGCCCCAGCATTTT.